Listed here are 10 T cell receptor beta chains from one sample, sequenced in a study of T cell repertoires in cytomegalovirus infection. For these receptors, no antigen is known. MiXCR, run by TCRdb on the reads, gives a single entry per CDR3 protein. The repertoire has fewer than 850,000 distinct CDR3 sequences, 25% to 30% of them found once; the top ten carry roughly 13%. The sample here was cultured CD8+ T cells from PBMCs, taken from culture after CMV antigen stimulation. These TCRs come from a human donor in good health (CMV status not recorded). Some clones in this sample may be carry-over from other donors' samples.

V usage is TRBV27 and J usage is TRBJ1-6; 10 bases map to TRBD1. Germline V gene lookup returns CDR1 MNHEY and CDR2 SMNVEV (reference sequence). CDR3 length: 14 residues. With 6 bases clipped from V and 7 bases from J, the junction kept 3 bases outside the gene matches. The CDR3 nucleotides read TGTGCCAGCAGACCGGGACAGGGGAATTCACCCCTCCACTTT. Translated, it gives CASRPGQGNSPLHF.

The chain is built from TRBV2 and TRBJ2-7, with 14 bases identical to TRBD2. The CDR3 consists of 15 residues. The junction had 4 bases not matched to a gene; V was cut back by 6 bases and J by 3 bases. CDR1 is SNHLY, CDR2 FYNNEI, per germline. DNA for the CDR3: TGTGCCAGCAGGGCCGGGACTAGCGGGGGCTACGAGCAGTACTTC. As protein: CASRAGTSGGYEQYF. Looking up the rest from reference TRBV2 and TRBJ2-7 gives the full variable domain: EPEVTQTPSHQVTQMGQEVILRCVPISNHLYFYWYRQILGQKVEFLVSFYNNEISEKSEIFDDQFSVERPDGSNFTLKIRSTKLEDSAMYFCASRAGTSGGYEQYFGPGTRLTVT.

This clonotype showed up just a few times. The genes are TRBV20-1 and TRBJ2-3; 10 nucleotides line up with TRBD1. The trim removed 3 bases at V and 0 bases at J, leaving 9 bases unmatched. The CDR3 covers 17 residues. Germline loops: CDR1 DFQATT, CDR2 SNEGSKA (reference sequence). The CDR3 loop reads CSARPGQGSPSTDTQYF. The CDR3 DNA follows: TGCAGTGCTAGGCCGGGACAGGGGTCCCCTAGCACAGATACGCAGTATTTT.

The genes are TRBV20-1 and TRBJ2-7; perhaps TRBD2 as D (5 bases). The germline V and J ends were trimmed by 3 bases and 2 bases, with 17 bases remaining between them. The CDR3 contains 15 residues. CDR1 is DFQATT, CDR2 SNEGSKA, per germline (reference sequence). CDR3 coding DNA: TGCAGTGCTAGTGGTTACGGGGTGCGCCCCTACGAGCAGTACTTC. It specifies CSASGYGVRPYEQYF.

The chain carries TRBV29-1 and TRBJ1-2; a weak D match, TRBD1 (5 bases). Trimming removed 2 bases at V and 4 bases at J, with 14 bases between. Per the germline V gene, CDR1 is SQVTM and CDR2 is ANQGSEA. The CDR3 has 14 residues. As DNA, the CDR3 is TGCAGCGTTGAAACAGGTGGGGTGTTCTATGGCTACACCTTC. This translates into CSVETGGVFYGYTF.

The rearrangement joins TRBV7-6 to TRBJ1-4; tentatively, D is TRBD1 (6 bases). The germline gives CDR1 SGHVS, CDR2 FNYEAQ. V lost 4 bases and J 7 bases, leaving 13 bases between the germline ends. The CDR3 totals 14 residues. The CDR3 sequence: CASSSPQGFEKLFF. The CDR3 region has the DNA TGTGCCAGCAGCTCACCACAGGGTTTTGAAAAACTGTTTTTT.

The chain combines TRBV7-9 with TRBJ2-7; no firm D call. The CDR3 is 12 amino acids. The V end lost 3 bases, the J end lost 2 bases, and 5 bases lay between the germline ends. Germline loops: CDR1 SEHNR, CDR2 FQNEAQ (reference sequence). CDR3 sequence (DNA): TGTGCCAGCAGCTTGCAAGCCTACGAGCAGTACTTC. This encodes CASSLQAYEQYF.

The V call is TRBV4-1, the J call TRBJ1-2, with D unclear. The V gene's germline CDR1 is MGHRA and CDR2 YSYEKL. The CDR3 is 15 amino acids. Trimming removed 1 base from V and 0 bases from J, with 9 bases in between. The CDR3 DNA is TGCGCCAGCAGCCAAGCCGGAACTTCTAACTATGGCTACACCTTC. Translated: CASSQAGTSNYGYTF.

The V and J genes are TRBV6-4 and TRBJ1-1; D not resolved. This CDR3 has 13 amino acids. The germline V and J ends were trimmed by 7 bases and 1 base, with 10 bases remaining between them. The germline CDR1 and CDR2 sequences are MRHNA and SNTAGT. The chain's CDR3 is CASIRTANTEAFF. CDR3 DNA sequence: TGTGCCAGCATTCGAACGGCGAACACTGAAGCTTTCTTT.

J is TRBJ1-6 and V is TRBV6-2 or TRBV6-3; D not certain. The CDR3 runs to 15 residues. The germline V gene encodes CDR1 MNHEY and CDR2 SVGEGT. V lost 5 bases, J lost 8 bases, and 16 bases lay in between. The CDR3 sequence: CASSRTPQRDSPLHF. The CDR3 DNA is TGTGCCAGCAGTCGCACCCCACAAAGAGATTCACCCCTCCACTTT.